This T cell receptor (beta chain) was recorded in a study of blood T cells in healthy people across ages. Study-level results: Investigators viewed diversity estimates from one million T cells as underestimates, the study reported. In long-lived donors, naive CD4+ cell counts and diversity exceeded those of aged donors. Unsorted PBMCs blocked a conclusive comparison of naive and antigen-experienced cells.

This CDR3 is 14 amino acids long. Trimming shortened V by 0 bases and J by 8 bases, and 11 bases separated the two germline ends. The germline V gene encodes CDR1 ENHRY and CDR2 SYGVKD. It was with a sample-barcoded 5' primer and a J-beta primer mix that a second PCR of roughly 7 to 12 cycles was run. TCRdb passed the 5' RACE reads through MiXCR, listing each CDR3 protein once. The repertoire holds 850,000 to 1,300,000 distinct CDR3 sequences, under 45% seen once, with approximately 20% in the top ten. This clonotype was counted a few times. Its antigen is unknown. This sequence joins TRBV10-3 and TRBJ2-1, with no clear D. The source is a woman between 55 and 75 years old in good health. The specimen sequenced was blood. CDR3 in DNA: TGTGCCATCAGTGAGTCCACGCCTCGCGATGAGCAGTTCTTC. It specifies CAISESTPRDEQFF.